The subject of this entry is one T cell receptor (beta chain). Its antigen is as yet unknown. Unique molecular identifiers were incorporated when the TCRbeta library was constructed. TCRdb passed the PCR reads through MiXCR, listing each CDR3 protein once. The data hold about a million distinct CDR3 sequences, with around 30% observed a single time. Trimming shortened V by 3 bases and J by 4 bases, and 7 bases separated the two germline ends. Per the germline V gene, CDR1 is SQVTM and CDR2 is ANQGSEA. The CDR3 covers 12 residues. This sample is part of a study of T-cell reconstitution after alpha-beta-depleted transplantation in children. Findings and limits, study-wide: T-cell counts and diversity at one year following transplant were attributed mainly to newly produced T cells. Several hundred rapidly expanded clones from non-depleted graft cells reportedly supplied alpha-beta T cells about two months post-transplant.

Here the sequenced sample was PBMCs, mostly from graft donor cells, taken 360 days after TCRalphabeta/CD19-depleted stem cell transplant. The chain links TRBV29-1 to TRBJ2-4, with D tentatively TRBD2 (5 bases). This clonotype was obtained from a boy under three years old who had a stem cell transplant for SCID, so the T cells may come from the graft donor. CDR3 sequence: CSVEGGKNIQYF. The CDR3 nucleotides are TGCAGCGTTGAGGGCGGGAAAAACATTCAGTACTTC.